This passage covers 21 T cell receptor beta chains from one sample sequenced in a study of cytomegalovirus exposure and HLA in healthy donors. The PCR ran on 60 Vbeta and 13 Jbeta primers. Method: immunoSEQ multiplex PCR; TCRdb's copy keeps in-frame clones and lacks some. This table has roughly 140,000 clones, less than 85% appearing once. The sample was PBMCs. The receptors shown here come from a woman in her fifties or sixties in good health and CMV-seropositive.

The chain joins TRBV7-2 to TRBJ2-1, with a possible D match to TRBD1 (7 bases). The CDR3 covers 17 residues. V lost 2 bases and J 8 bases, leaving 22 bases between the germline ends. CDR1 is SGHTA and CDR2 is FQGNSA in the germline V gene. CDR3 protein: CASSLWIGGGLGHEQFF. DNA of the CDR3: TGTGCCAGCAGCTTATGGATTGGAGGGGGCCTGGGGCATGAGCAGTTCTTC.

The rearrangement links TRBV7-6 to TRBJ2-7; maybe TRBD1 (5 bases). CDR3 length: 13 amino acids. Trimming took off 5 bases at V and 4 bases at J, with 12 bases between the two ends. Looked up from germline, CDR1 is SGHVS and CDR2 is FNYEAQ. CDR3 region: CASSEQGGYEQYF. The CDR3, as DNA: TGTGCCAGCAGCGAGCAGGGTGGATACGAGCAGTACTTC.

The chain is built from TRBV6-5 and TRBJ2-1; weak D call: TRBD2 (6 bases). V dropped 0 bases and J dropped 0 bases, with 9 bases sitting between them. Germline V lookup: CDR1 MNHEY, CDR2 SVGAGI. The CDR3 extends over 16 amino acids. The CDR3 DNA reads TGTGCCAGCAGTTACTCGGCAGCGGGCTCCTACAATGAGCAGTTCTTC. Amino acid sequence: CASSYSAAGSYNEQFF.

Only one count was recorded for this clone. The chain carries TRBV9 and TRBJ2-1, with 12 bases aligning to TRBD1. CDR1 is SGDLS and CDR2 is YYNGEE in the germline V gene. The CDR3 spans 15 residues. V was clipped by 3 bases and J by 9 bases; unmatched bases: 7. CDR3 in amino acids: CASSDRDRGHAEQFF. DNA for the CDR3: TGTGCCAGCAGCGACCGGGACAGGGGGCATGCTGAGCAGTTCTTC.

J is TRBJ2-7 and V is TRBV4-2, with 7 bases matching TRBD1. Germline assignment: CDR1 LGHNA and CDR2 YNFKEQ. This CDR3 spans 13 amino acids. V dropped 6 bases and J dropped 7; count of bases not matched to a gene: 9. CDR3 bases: TGTGCCAGCAGGCCACAGGGGTCTTGGGAGCAGTACTTC. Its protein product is CASRPQGSWEQYF.

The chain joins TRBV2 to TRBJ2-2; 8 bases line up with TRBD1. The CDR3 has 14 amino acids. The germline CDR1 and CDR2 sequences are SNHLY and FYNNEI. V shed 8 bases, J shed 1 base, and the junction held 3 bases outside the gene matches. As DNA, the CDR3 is TGTGCCAGCTTTGGACAGGGGAACACCGGGGAGCTGTTTTTT. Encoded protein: CASFGQGNTGELFF.

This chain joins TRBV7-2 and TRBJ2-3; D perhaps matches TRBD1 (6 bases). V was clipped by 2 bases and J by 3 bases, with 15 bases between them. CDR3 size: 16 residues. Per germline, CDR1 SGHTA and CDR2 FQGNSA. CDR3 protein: CASSLTVNQGTDTQYF. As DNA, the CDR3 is TGTGCCAGCAGCTTAACCGTCAACCAGGGGACAGATACGCAGTATTTT.

CDR3 sequence: CASSLGGQGSSYNEQFF. CDR3 DNA sequence: TGTGCCAGCAGCTTAGGAGGACAGGGAAGCTCCTACAATGAGCAGTTCTTC. The chain couples TRBV13 to TRBJ2-1; TRBD1 matches at 8 bases. This CDR3 is 17 amino acids long. Unmatched junction bases numbered 4, after V lost 0 bases and J lost 0 bases. Germline CDR1 is PRHDT and CDR2 is FYEKMQ (reference sequence).

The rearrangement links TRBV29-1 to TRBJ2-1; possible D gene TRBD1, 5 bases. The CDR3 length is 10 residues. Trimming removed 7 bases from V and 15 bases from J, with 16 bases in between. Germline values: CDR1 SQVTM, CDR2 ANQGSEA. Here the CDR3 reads CSAAGAGWFF. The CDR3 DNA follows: TGCAGCGCCGCTGGGGCAGGGTGGTTCTTC.

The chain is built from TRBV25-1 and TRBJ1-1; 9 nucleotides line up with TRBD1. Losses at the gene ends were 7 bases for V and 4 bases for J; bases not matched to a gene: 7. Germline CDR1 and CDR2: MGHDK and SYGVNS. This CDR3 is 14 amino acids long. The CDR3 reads CASTGTGRRTEAFF. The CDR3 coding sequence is TGTGCCAGCACCGGGACAGGGAGACGCACTGAAGCTTTCTTT.

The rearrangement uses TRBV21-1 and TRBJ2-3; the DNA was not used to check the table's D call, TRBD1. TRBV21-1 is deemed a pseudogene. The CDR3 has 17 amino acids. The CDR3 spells CASSSLWGHTSTDTQYF. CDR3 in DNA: TGTGCCAGCAGCTCCCTTTGGGGGCACACTAGCACAGATACGCAGTATTTT.

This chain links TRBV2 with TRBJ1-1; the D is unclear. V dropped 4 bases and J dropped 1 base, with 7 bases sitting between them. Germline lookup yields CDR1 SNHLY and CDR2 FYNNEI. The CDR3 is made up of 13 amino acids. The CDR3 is CASSVSENTEAFF. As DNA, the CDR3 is TGTGCCAGCAGTGTATCAGAGAACACTGAAGCTTTCTTT.

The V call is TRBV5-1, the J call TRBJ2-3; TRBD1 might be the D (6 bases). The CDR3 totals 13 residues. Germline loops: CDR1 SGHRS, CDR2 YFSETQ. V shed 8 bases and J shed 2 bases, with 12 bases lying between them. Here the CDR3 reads CASRQDHTDTQYF. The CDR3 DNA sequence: TGCGCCAGTAGACAGGACCACACAGATACGCAGTATTTT. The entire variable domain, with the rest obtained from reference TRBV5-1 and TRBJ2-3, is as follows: KAGVTQTPRYLIKTRGQQVTLSCSPISGHRSVSWYQQTPGQGLQFLFEYFSETQRNKGNFPGRFSGRQFSNSRSEMNVSTLELGDSALYLCASRQDHTDTQYFGPGTRLTVL.

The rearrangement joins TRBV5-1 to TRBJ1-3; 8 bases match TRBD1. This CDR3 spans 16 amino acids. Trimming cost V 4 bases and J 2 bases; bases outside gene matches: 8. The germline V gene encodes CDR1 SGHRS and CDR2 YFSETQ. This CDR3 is CASSLGQGAPGNTIYF. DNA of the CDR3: TGCGCCAGCAGCCTTGGTCAGGGGGCGCCTGGAAACACCATATATTTT.

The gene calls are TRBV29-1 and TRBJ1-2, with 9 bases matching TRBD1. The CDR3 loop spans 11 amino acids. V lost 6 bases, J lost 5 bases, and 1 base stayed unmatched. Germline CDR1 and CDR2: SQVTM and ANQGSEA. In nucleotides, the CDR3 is TGCAGCGTCGACAGGGGGTATGGCTACACCTTC. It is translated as CSVDRGYGYTF. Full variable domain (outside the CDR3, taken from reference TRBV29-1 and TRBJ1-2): SAVISQKPSRDICQRGTSLTIQCQVDSQVTMMFWYRQQPGQSLTLIATANQGSEATYESGFVIDKFPISRPNLTFSTLTVSNMSPEDSSIYLCSVDRGYGYTFGSGTRLTVV.

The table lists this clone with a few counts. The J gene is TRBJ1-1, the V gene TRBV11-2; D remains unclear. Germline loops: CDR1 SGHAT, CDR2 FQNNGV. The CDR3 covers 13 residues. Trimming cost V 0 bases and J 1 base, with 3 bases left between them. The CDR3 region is CASSLDRNTEAFF. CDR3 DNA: TGTGCCAGCAGCTTAGACAGGAACACTGAAGCTTTCTTT. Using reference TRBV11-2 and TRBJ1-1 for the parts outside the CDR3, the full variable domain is EAGVAQSPRYKIIEKRQSVAFWCNPISGHATLYWYQQILGQGPKLLIQFQNNGVVDDSQLPKDRFSAERLKGVDSTLKIQPAKLEDSAVYLCASSLDRNTEAFFGQGTRLTVV.

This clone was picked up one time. CDR3 protein: CASSPAGGNQPQHF. The CDR3 DNA reads TGTGCCAGTAGCCCGGCAGGGGGAAATCAGCCCCAGCATTTT. The rearrangement joins TRBV19 to TRBJ1-5; 7 positions agree with TRBD1. V lost 6 bases, J lost 4 bases, and 6 bases stayed unmatched. Germline values: CDR1 LNHDA, CDR2 SQIVND (reference sequence). There are 14 residues in the CDR3.

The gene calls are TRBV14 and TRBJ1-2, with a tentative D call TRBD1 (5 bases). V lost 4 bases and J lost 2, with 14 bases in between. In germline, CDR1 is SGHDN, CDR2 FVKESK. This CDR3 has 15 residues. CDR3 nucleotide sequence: TGTGCCAGCAGCCCCGTGTTAGGGGTGAACTATGGCTACACCTTC. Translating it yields CASSPVLGVNYGYTF.

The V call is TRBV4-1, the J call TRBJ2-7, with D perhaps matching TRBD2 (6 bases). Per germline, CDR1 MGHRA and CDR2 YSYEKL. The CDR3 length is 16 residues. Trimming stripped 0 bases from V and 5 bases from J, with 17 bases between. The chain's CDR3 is CASSQDGAGRTNEQYF. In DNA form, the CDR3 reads TGCGCCAGCAGCCAAGATGGGGCGGGGAGAACTAACGAGCAGTACTTC.

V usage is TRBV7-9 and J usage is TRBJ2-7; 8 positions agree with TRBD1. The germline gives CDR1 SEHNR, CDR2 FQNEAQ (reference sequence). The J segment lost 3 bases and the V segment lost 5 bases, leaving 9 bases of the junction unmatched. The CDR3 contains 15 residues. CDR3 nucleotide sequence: TGTGCCAGCAGCCCGGGACAGGATGCCCACTACGAGCAGTACTTC. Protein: CASSPGQDAHYEQYF.

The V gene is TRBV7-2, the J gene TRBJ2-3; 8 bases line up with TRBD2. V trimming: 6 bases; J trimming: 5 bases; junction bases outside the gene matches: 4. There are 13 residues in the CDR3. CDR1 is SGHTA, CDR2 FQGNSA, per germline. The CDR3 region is CASSTLAGDTQYF. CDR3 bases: TGTGCCAGCAGTACCCTAGCGGGAGATACGCAGTATTTT. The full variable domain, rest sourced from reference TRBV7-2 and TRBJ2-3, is GAGVSQSPSNKVTEKGKDVELRCDPISGHTALYWYRQSLGQGLEFLIYFQGNSAPDKSGLPSDRFSAERTGGSVSTLTIQRTQQEDSAVYLCASSTLAGDTQYFGPGTRLTVL.